This T cell receptor beta chain was observed in a study of cytomegalovirus exposure and HLA in healthy donors. Study-level information: Researchers found that roughly 81% of 350 to 500 genotyped donors fell within the Caucasian-associated ancestry cluster.

PCR was performed using 60 Vbeta and 13 Jbeta primers. Here immunoSEQ multiplex PCR was the method, and the copy in TCRdb shows in-frame clones only, minus some. The repertoire has around 150,000 clones, 60% to 70% of them found once; the top ten carry about 7.1%. CDR1 is MNHEY and CDR2 is SVGAGI in the germline V gene. Trimming removed 5 bases from V and 3 bases from J, with 14 bases in between. The CDR3 sequence is 14 residues long. The chain recombines TRBV6-5 with TRBJ2-7; TRBD2 is a possible D gene (5 bases). This clonotype was sampled from a woman aged 55-70 years in good health and CMV-seropositive. Input material: PBMCs. CDR3 in DNA: TGTGCCAGCAGTCCCCTTGCGAGCGGCTACGAGCAGTACTTC. Translating it yields CASSPLASGYEQYF.